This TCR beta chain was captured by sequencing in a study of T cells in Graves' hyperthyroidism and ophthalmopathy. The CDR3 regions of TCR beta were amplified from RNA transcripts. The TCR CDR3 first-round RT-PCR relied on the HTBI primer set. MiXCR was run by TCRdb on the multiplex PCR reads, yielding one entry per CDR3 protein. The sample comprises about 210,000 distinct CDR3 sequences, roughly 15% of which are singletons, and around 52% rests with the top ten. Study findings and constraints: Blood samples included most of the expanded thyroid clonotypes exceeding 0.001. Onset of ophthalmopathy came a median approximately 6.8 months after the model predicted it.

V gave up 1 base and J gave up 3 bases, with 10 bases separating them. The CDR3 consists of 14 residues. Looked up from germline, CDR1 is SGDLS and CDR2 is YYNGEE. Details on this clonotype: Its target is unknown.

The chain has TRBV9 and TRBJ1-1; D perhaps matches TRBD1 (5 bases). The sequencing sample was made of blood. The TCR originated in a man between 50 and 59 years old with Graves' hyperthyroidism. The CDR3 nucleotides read TGTGCCAGCAGCGTATCAGGGAGGGACACTGAAGCTTTCTTT. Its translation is CASSVSGRDTEAFF.